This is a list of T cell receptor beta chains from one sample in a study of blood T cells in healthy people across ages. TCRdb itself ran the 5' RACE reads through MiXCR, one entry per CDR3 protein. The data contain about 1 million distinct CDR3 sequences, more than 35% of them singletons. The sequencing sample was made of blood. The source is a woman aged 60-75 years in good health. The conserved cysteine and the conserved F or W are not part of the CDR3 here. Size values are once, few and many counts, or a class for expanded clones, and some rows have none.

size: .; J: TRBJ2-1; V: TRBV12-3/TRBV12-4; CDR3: ASSPGLASIEQF
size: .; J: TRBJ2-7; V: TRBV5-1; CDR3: ASRQTSSHEQY
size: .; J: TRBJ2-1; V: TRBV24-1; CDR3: ATSGLNNEQF
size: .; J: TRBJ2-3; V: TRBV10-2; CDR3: ASRLTSGPTDTQY
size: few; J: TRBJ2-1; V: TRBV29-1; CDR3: SARTSGKNEQF
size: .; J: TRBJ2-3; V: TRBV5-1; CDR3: ASSLDPSGSLADTQY
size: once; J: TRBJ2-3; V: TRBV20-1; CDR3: SGKTGTTYSTDTQY
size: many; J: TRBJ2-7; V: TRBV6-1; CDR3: ASKTRGYEQY
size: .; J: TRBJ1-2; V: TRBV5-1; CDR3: ASSPDQGQTYGYT
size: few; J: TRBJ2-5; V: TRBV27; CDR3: ASSASSGSPGTQY
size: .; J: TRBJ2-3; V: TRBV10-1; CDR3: ASSEGRAYTDTQY